Listed here is a single TCR beta chain. Antigen: not known. This record comes from a study of radiation and T cells in renal cell carcinoma. As for the study in general: Nephrectomy followed 15 Gy stereotactic body radiation by 4 weeks.

V gave up 7 bases and J gave up 4 bases; unmatched junction bases: 8. The germline CDR1 and CDR2 sequences are WSHSY and SAAADI. The CDR3 covers 14 residues. The time point: baseline pretreatment blood. The treatment denotes: 15 Gy SBRT to primary tumor, nephrectomy 4 weeks later. After SBRT, blood was collected at 2 and 4 weeks, plus baseline. The patient's renal cell carcinoma had clear cell pathology. Regarding the study as a whole: From baseline, blood top tumor clonotypes peaked at 2 weeks post-radiation.

Sequencing was performed with immunoSEQ multiplex PCR; in TCRdb, only in-frame clones are kept and a portion is missing. The sample holds about 140,000 clones, less than 85% seen once. This chain connects TRBV10-2 to TRBJ2-5, with TRBD1 matching over 8 bases. The source of this sequence is a woman between 45 and 60 years old with renal cell carcinoma. Sample: blood, taken from a patient whose treatment included radiotherapy and nephrectomy. As DNA, the CDR3 is TGCGCCAGCACCGTCCAGGGGGCGGGAGAGACCCAGTACTTC. Residues: CASTVQGAGETQYF.